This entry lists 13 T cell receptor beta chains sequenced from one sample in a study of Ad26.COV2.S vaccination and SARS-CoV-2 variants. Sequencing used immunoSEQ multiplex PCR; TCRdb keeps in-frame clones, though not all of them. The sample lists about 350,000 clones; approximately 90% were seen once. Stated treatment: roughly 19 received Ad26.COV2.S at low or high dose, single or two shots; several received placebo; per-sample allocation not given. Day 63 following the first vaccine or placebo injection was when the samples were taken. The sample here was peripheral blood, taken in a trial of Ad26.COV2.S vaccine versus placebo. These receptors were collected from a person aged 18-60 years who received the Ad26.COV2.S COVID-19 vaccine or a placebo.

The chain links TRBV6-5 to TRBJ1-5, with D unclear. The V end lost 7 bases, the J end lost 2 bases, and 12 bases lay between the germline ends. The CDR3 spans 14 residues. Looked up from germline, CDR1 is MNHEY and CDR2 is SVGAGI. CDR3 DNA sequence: TGTGCCAGCATGCCTGACGTGGGCAATCAGCCCCAGCATTTT. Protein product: CASMPDVGNQPQHF.

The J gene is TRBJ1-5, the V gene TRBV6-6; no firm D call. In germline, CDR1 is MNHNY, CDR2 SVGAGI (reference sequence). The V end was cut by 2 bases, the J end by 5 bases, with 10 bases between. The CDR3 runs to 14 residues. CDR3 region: CASSYRASDQPQHF. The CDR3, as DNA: TGTGCCAGCAGTTACCGGGCCAGCGATCAGCCCCAGCATTTT.

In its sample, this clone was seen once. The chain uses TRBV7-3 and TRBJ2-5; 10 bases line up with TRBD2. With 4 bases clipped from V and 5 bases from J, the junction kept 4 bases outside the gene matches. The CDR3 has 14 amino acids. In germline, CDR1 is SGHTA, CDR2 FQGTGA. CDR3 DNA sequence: TGTGCCAGCAGCTCGAGCGGGAGGGGGGAGACCCAGTACTTC. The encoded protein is CASSSSGRGETQYF.

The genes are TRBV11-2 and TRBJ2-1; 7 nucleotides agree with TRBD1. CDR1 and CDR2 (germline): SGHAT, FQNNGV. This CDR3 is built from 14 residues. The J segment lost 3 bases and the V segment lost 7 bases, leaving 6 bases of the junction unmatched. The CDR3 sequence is CASTPGTVYNEQFF. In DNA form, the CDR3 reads TGTGCCAGCACCCCCGGGACAGTCTACAATGAGCAGTTCTTC.

In DNA, the CDR3 is TGTGCCAGCAGTTACGGAACAGGGGCCTTCTATGGCTACACCTTC. Amino acid sequence: CASSYGTGAFYGYTF. V usage is TRBV6-5 and J usage is TRBJ1-2, with 7 bases aligning to TRBD1. The V gene end was trimmed by 2 bases and the J gene end by 4 bases; junction bases not matched to a gene: 7. This CDR3 comprises 15 residues. Germline CDR1 MNHEY, CDR2 SVGAGI.

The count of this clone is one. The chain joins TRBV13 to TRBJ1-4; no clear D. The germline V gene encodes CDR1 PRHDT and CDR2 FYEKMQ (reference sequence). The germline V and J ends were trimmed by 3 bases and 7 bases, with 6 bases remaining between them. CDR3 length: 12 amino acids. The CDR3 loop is CASSFLGEKLFF. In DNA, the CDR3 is TGTGCCAGCAGCTTCCTTGGTGAAAAACTGTTTTTT.

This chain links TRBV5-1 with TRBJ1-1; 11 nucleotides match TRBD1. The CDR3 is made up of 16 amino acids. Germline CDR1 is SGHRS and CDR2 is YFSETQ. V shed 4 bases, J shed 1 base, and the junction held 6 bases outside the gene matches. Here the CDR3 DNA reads TGCGCCAGCAGCCCGGACAGGGGGCTCGGGAACACTGAAGCTTTCTTT. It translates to CASSPDRGLGNTEAFF.

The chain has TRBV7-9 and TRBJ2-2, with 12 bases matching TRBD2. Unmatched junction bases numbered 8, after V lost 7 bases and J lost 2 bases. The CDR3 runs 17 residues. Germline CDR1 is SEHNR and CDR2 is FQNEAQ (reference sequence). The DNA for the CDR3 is TGTGCCAGCAACCTAGCGGGGGGGTCGAAAAACACCGGGGAGCTGTTTTTT. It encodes CASNLAGGSKNTGELFF.

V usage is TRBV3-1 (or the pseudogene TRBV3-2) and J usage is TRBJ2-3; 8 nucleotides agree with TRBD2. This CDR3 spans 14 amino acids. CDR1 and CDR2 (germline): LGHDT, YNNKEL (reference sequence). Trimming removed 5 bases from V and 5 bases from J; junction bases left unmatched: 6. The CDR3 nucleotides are TGTGCCAGCAGCACCGGGGGGGAGAAAGATACGCAGTATTTT. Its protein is CASSTGGEKDTQYF.

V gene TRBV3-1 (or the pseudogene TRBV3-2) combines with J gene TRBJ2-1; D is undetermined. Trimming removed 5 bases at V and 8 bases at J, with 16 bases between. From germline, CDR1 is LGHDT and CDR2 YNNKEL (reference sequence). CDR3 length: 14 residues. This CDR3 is CASSSWDKEDEQFF. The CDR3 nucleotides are TGTGCCAGCAGCAGTTGGGATAAAGAGGATGAGCAGTTCTTC.

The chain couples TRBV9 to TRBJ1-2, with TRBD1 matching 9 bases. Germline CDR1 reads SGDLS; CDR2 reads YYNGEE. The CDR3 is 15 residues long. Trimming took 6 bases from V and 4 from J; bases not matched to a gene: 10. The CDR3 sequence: CASTTFTGGGYGYTF. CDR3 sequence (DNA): TGTGCCAGCACCACCTTTACAGGGGGCGGCTATGGCTACACCTTC.

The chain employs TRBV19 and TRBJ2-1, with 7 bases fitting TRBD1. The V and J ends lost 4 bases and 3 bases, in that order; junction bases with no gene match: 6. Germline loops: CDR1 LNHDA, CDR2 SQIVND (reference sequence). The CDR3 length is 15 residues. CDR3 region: CASSSPGGYYNEQFF. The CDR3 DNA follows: TGTGCCAGTAGTAGCCCAGGGGGATACTACAATGAGCAGTTCTTC.

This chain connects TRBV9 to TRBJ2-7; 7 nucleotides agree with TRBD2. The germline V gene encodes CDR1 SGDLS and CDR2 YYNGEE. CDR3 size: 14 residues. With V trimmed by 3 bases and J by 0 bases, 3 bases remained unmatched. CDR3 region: CASSGRGSSYEQYF. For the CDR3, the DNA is TGTGCCAGCAGCGGGCGGGGGTCCTCCTACGAGCAGTACTTC.